One and the same sample provided the 17 T cell receptor beta chains below, sequenced in a study of control samples from healthy donors and cancer patients. Profiled with immunoSEQ multiplex PCR; TCRdb holds only in-frame clones, not every one. The sample has some 170,000 clones, roughly 94% seen once; the top ten hold 14%. Sequencing was carried out using PBMCs. These TCRs come from a man aged 55 to 70 with colorectal cancer.

This chain uses TRBV11-2 with TRBJ1-4, with 8 bases fitting TRBD1. CDR3 length equals 14 residues. V lost 1 base, J lost 5 bases, and 0 bases stayed unmatched. The germline CDR1 and CDR2 sequences are SGHAT and FQNNGV. The CDR3 DNA follows: TGTGCCAGCAGCTTAGGACAGGGGAATGAAAAACTGTTTTTT. This encodes CASSLGQGNEKLFF.

The V and J genes are TRBV9 and TRBJ2-5, with D uncertain. The germline V gene encodes CDR1 SGDLS and CDR2 YYNGEE. The CDR3 length is 13 residues. Trimming took 4 bases from V and 5 from J, leaving 12 bases between them. The DNA of the CDR3 is TGTGCCAGCAGCCCCTTCGTAACGGAGACCCAGTACTTC. Protein product: CASSPFVTETQYF.

The chain recombines TRBV19 with TRBJ2-4, with D possibly being TRBD2 (6 bases). V was pared by 3 bases and J by 9 bases, with 15 bases between. The CDR3 totals 14 residues. The germline CDR1 and CDR2 sequences are LNHDA and SQIVND (reference sequence). The CDR3 sequence: CASSIKGGTLIQYF. In DNA form, the CDR3 reads TGTGCCAGTAGTATTAAGGGAGGAACGCTCATTCAGTACTTC. The entire variable domain, with the rest obtained from reference TRBV19 and TRBJ2-4, is as follows: DGGITQSPKYLFRKEGQNVTLSCEQNLNHDAMYWYRQDPGQGLRLIYYSQIVNDFQKGDIAEGYSVSREKKESFPLTVTSAQKNPTAFYLCASSIKGGTLIQYFGAGTRLSVL.

The chain combines TRBV18 with TRBJ1-1, with D possibly matching TRBD1 (6 bases). The CDR3 spans 17 residues. Deletions cut 0 bases from V and 3 bases from J, with 17 bases between. CDR1 and CDR2 (germline): KGHSH, LQKENI. The CDR3 coding sequence is TGTGCCAGCTCACCACCCGGGACATCCAAAGGGGACACTGAAGCTTTCTTT. This encodes CASSPPGTSKGDTEAFF.

This rearrangement joins TRBV5-1 to TRBJ1-2; 7 nucleotides align to TRBD1. The CDR3 contains 15 residues. Germline CDR1 and CDR2: SGHRS and YFSETQ. Trimming at V came to 4 bases and at J to 2 bases, leaving 8 bases not matched to a gene. The CDR3 reads CASSQQGLKNYGYTF. The CDR3 DNA follows: TGCGCCAGCAGCCAACAGGGGTTAAAGAACTATGGCTACACCTTC.

The chain is built from TRBV9 and TRBJ2-5, with D perhaps assigned TRBD1 or TRBD2 (6 bases each). Germline CDR1 SGDLS, CDR2 YYNGEE. V was clipped by 0 bases and J by 5 bases, with 14 bases between them. The CDR3 sequence is 15 residues long. For the CDR3, the DNA is TGTGCCAGCAGCGTAGTCGGGGGACACGGGGAGACCCAGTACTTC. This codes for CASSVVGGHGETQYF.

This clone was picked up one time. V is TRBV19 and J is TRBJ1-2; the D is unclear. Germline lookup yields CDR1 LNHDA and CDR2 SQIVND (reference sequence). CDR3 length: 14 amino acids. Trimming took 10 bases from V and 2 from J, leaving 17 bases between them. The CDR3 sequence: CATSIGRLNYGYTF. CDR3 in DNA: TGTGCCACCAGTATAGGTCGGCTGAACTATGGCTACACCTTC.

This sequence joins TRBV14 and TRBJ1-2; 9 nucleotides match TRBD1. Trimming removed 4 bases from V and 2 bases from J; junction bases left unmatched: 8. The CDR3 is 16 residues long. Germline CDR1 is SGHDN and CDR2 is FVKESK. In DNA, the CDR3 is TGTGCCAGCAGCCCCTTAACGACAGGGGGAAACTATGGCTACACCTTC. Protein sequence: CASSPLTTGGNYGYTF.

The chain employs TRBV19 and TRBJ2-3, with D perhaps TRBD1 or TRBD2 (5 bases each). The CDR3 is 15 amino acids. V was trimmed by 3 bases and J by 4 bases, leaving 14 bases between them. Germline values: CDR1 LNHDA, CDR2 SQIVND (reference sequence). The CDR3 spells CASSIWGRDPDTQYF. The CDR3 DNA is TGTGCCAGTAGTATCTGGGGCAGGGACCCAGATACGCAGTATTTT.

This clone showed up just a few times. The sample contains more than one DNA sequence encoding this CDR3. The chain joins TRBV18 to TRBJ1-1, with unresolved D. Germline values: CDR1 KGHSH, CDR2 LQKENI. V lost 2 bases and J 1 base, leaving 5 bases between the germline ends. CDR3 size: 13 residues. CDR3 DNA sequence: TGTGCCAGCTCACCAGACGGGAACACTGAAGCTTTCTTT. It is translated as CASSPDGNTEAFF.

The chain uses TRBV6-5 and TRBJ1-4; D gene uncertain. V gave up 1 base and J gave up 0 bases, with 9 bases separating them. Looked up from germline, CDR1 is MNHEY and CDR2 is SVGAGI. The CDR3 is 16 residues long. The CDR3, as DNA: TGTGCCAGCAGTTACTGGCGTACCGCAACTAATGAAAAACTGTTTTTT. Amino acids: CASSYWRTATNEKLFF.

The chain joins TRBV29-1 to TRBJ1-2, with D possibly TRBD1 on 6 matching bases. Per germline, CDR1 SQVTM and CDR2 ANQGSEA. The V end was cut by 4 bases, the J end by 5 bases, with 14 bases between. This CDR3 comprises 13 residues. This CDR3 is CSVAPGQVYGYTF. CDR3 DNA: TGCAGCGTTGCGCCGGGACAAGTATATGGCTACACCTTC.

The chain is built from TRBV5-4 and TRBJ2-3, with 11 bases identical to TRBD2. This CDR3 contains 16 residues. With V trimmed by 0 bases and J by 3 bases, 3 bases remained unmatched. Germline V gene sequence: CDR1 SGHNT, CDR2 YYREEE (reference sequence). CDR3 bases: TGTGCCAGCAGCTTGGACCTAGCGGGGGGAACAGATACGCAGTATTTT. It codes for CASSLDLAGGTDTQYF.

The J gene is TRBJ2-7, the V gene TRBV11-2; possibly TRBD2 for D (5 bases). Germline values: CDR1 SGHAT, CDR2 FQNNGV. V was cut by 5 bases and J by 5 bases, with 19 bases left in between. The CDR3 is 15 residues long. CDR3 amino acids: CASSPGVGGFDEQYF. The CDR3, as DNA: TGTGCCAGCAGCCCCGGGGTGGGTGGTTTCGACGAGCAGTACTTC.

The chain joins TRBV19 to TRBJ2-1, with 13 bases fitting TRBD2. V was pared by 5 bases and J by 8 bases, with 6 bases of the junction left unmatched. Per the germline V gene, CDR1 is LNHDA and CDR2 is SQIVND (reference sequence). CDR3 length: 15 residues. The CDR3 loop is CASSPRLAGGYEQFF. CDR3 nucleotide sequence: TGTGCCAGTAGTCCCCGACTAGCGGGGGGTTATGAGCAGTTCTTC.

This clone appeared once. The rearrangement uses TRBV28 and TRBJ1-4; D not resolved. Germline CDR1 MDHEN, CDR2 SYDVKM. V lost 4 bases, J lost 0 bases, and 9 bases lay in between. The CDR3 totals 15 residues. This CDR3 is CASSSPSATNEKLFF. The CDR3 bases are TGTGCCAGCAGTTCCCCATCTGCAACTAATGAAAAACTGTTTTTT. The complete variable domain, with remaining parts taken from reference TRBV28 and TRBJ1-4, reads DVKVTQSSRYLVKRTGEKVFLECVQDMDHENMFWYRQDPGLGLRLIYFSYDVKMKEKGDIPEGYSVSREKKERFSLILESASTNQTSMYLCASSSPSATNEKLFFGSGTQLSVL.

The gene calls are TRBV15 and TRBJ2-7; D assignment may be TRBD1 or TRBD2 (5 bases each). Trimming removed 1 base from V and 4 bases from J, with 14 bases in between. The germline CDR1 and CDR2 sequences are LNHNV and YYDKDF (reference sequence). The CDR3 sequence is 15 residues long. The CDR3: CATSRGRGVGYEQYF. Here the CDR3 DNA reads TGTGCCACCAGCAGAGGAAGAGGGGTTGGTTACGAGCAGTACTTC.